These T cell receptor beta chains were read from a single sample in a study of control samples from healthy donors and cancer patients. The repertoire was sequenced with immunoSEQ multiplex PCR; TCRdb's copy has only in-frame clones and lacks some. This table holds 150,000 or so clones, approximately 90% found once. Input material: blood. All receptors derive from a man between 40 and 49 years old in good health. The CDR3 runs from the conserved cysteine through the conserved F or W. D genes are given only for firm matches. Size values are once, few and many counts, or a class for expanded clones, and some rows have none.

D,J,V,size,CDR3,DNA
TRBD2,TRBJ2-5,TRBV9,NA,CASSLGLAGVQETQYF,TGTGCCAGCAGCTTAGGACTAGCGGGGGTCCAAGAGACCCAGTACTTC
TRBD2,TRBJ2-1,TRBV9,NA,CASSTDSSGSSYNEQFF,TGTGCCAGCAGCACTGATTCTAGCGGAAGCTCCTACAATGAGCAGTTCTTC
NA,TRBJ2-7,TRBV5-1,NA,CASSLGPQTASYEQYF,TGCGCCAGCAGCTTGGGCCCCCAAACGGCCTCCTACGAGCAGTACTTC
NA,TRBJ1-6,TRBV12-3/TRBV12-4,few,CASSLPGDSPLHF,TGTGCCAGCAGTTTACCGGGTGATTCACCCCTCCACTTT
TRBD1,TRBJ2-3,TRBV5-5,NA,CASSPGTGSTDTQYF,TGTGCCAGCAGCCCCGGGACAGGCAGCACAGATACGCAGTATTTT
TRBD1,TRBJ1-5,TRBV7-8,NA,CASSPGTGGRNQPQHF,TGTGCCAGCAGCCCCGGGACAGGGGGCCGCAATCAGCCCCAGCATTTT
NA,TRBJ1-6,TRBV5-5,NA,CASSLPVTGAYNSPLHF,TGTGCCAGCAGCCTTCCAGTGACGGGGGCCTATAATTCACCCCTCCACTTT
TRBD1,TRBJ1-2,TRBV28,NA,CASRKFTGEVNYGYTF,TGTGCCAGCAGAAAATTTACAGGGGAGGTGAACTATGGCTACACCTTC
NA,TRBJ2-5,TRBV29-1,NA,CSVEDIWQQETQYF,TGCAGCGTTGAAGATATCTGGCAGCAAGAGACCCAGTACTTC
NA,TRBJ1-2,TRBV11-2,NA,CASSFAGGPRYGYTF,TGTGCCAGCAGCTTTGCCGGGGGGCCGCGTTATGGCTACACCTTC
NA,TRBJ2-1,TRBV9,once,CASSVGWYNEQFF,TGTGCCAGCAGCGTAGGCTGGTACAATGAGCAGTTCTTC
NA,TRBJ1-2,TRBV28,NA,CASRPAGYGYTF,TGTGCCAGCAGGCCAGCAGGCTATGGCTACACCTTC
TRBD1,TRBJ1-1,TRBV5-1,once,CASSLAGGRGTEAFF,TGCGCCAGCAGCTTAGCAGGGGGACGGGGCACTGAAGCTTTCTTT
NA,TRBJ1-6,TRBV5-1,NA,CASSPGLVGNSPLHF,TGCGCCAGCAGCCCTGGACTCGTAGGGAATTCACCCCTCCACTTT
NA,TRBJ1-2,TRBV29-1,NA,CSVEREGLGYGYTF,TGCAGCGTTGAACGTGAGGGTCTTGGCTATGGCTACACCTTC
TRBD2,TRBJ2-2,TRBV5-4,NA,CASSYRQRGGGELFF,TGTGCCAGCAGCTACCGCCAGCGGGGGGGAGGGGAGCTGTTTTTT
NA,TRBJ2-1,TRBV2,NA,CASKSSEQGWNEQFF,TGTGCCAGCAAATCGTCCGAACAGGGTTGGAATGAGCAGTTCTTC
TRBD1,TRBJ1-2,TRBV6-5,NA,CASNPTGAYGYTF,TGTGCCAGCAATCCGACAGGGGCCTATGGCTACACCTTC
NA,TRBJ1-6,TRBV6-1,NA,CASSDHPGSLSSYNSPLHF,TGTGCCAGCAGTGACCACCCGGGGAGTCTTAGCTCCTATAATTCACCCCTCCACTTT
NA,TRBJ2-5,TRBV5-5,NA,CASSPMQETQYF,TGTGCCAGCAGCCCTATGCAAGAGACCCAGTACTTC
NA,TRBJ2-2,TRBV15,once,CATSREWGTGELFF,TGTGCCACCAGCAGAGAATGGGGGACCGGGGAGCTGTTTTTT
NA,TRBJ2-7,TRBV28,NA,CATVVTGSHEQYF,TGTGCCACCGTCGTAACAGGGTCCCACGAGCAGTACTTC
NA,TRBJ1-2,TRBV6-6,NA,CASSYRRYGYTF,TGTGCCAGCAGCTACCGGAGGTATGGCTACACCTTC
NA,TRBJ2-2,TRBV29-1,NA,CSVEVGYTGELFF,TGCAGCGTTGAAGTCGGGTACACCGGGGAGCTGTTTTTT
TRBD2,TRBJ2-1,TRBV4-1,NA,CASSPDRGAGGLNNEQFF,TGCGCCAGCAGCCCAGACCGAGGAGCGGGGGGGCTGAACAATGAGCAGTTCTTC
NA,TRBJ2-1,TRBV27,NA,CASSSGQGWNEQFF,TGTGCCAGCAGTTCAGGTCAGGGGTGGAATGAGCAGTTCTTC
NA,TRBJ1-1,TRBV2,NA,CASCLTGRTEAFF,TGTGCCAGCTGCTTAACAGGACGAACTGAAGCTTTCTTT
NA,TRBJ1-2,TRBV9,NA,CASSVGSRTFSGYTF,TGTGCCAGCAGCGTAGGGAGCCGGACCTTTTCTGGCTACACCTTC
NA,TRBJ1-1,TRBV19,NA,CASSMRGLNTEAFF,TGTGCCAGTAGTATGCGGGGTCTGAACACTGAAGCTTTCTTT
NA,TRBJ2-1,TRBV5-1,NA,CASSLEVAQIYNEQFF,TGCGCCAGCAGCTTGGAAGTAGCACAAATTTACAATGAGCAGTTCTTC
NA,TRBJ2-2,TRBV11-3,NA,CASSIRTDGELFF,TGTGCCAGCAGCATACGGACAGACGGGGAGCTGTTTTTT
NA,TRBJ1-5,TRBV6-1,NA,CASSDGVNQPQHF,TGTGCCAGCAGTGACGGCGTCAATCAGCCCCAGCATTTT